These 3 T cell receptor beta chains were sequenced from one sample in a study of blood T cell repertoires in COVID-19. Data came from immunoSEQ multiplex PCR; TCRdb stores just in-frame clones and leaves some out. The sample has under 300,000 clones, about 87% seen once; the top ten hold roughly 3.9%. Sequences were obtained from peripheral blood. The receptors originated from a woman aged 40 to 50 with acute or convalescent COVID-19.

The V call is TRBV19, the J call TRBJ1-2, with D unclear. The CDR3 is made up of 16 amino acids. Germline V lookup: CDR1 LNHDA, CDR2 SQIVND (reference sequence). The V gene lost 1 base and the J gene lost 0 bases, with 12 bases spanning the gap. In DNA form, the CDR3 reads TGTGCCAGTAGTATAGTAGAGTCACTGGCTAACTATGGCTACACCTTC. Residues: CASSIVESLANYGYTF. Based on the CDR3 plus reference TRBV19 and TRBJ1-2, the full variable domain is DGGITQSPKYLFRKEGQNVTLSCEQNLNHDAMYWYRQDPGQGLRLIYYSQIVNDFQKGDIAEGYSVSREKKESFPLTVTSAQKNPTAFYLCASSIVESLANYGYTFGSGTRLTVV.

This chain joins TRBV5-6 and TRBJ2-3, with D possibly matching TRBD2 (6 bases). Looked up from germline, CDR1 is SGHDT and CDR2 is YYEEEE. The CDR3 runs to 18 residues. The V gene lost 0 bases and the J gene lost 2 bases, with 19 bases spanning the gap. CDR3 sequence reads: CASSLALIPGLYTDTQYF. The DNA for the CDR3 is TGTGCCAGCAGCTTGGCGTTAATTCCGGGACTGTACACAGATACGCAGTATTTT.

V and J are TRBV6-4 and TRBJ2-7; D gene ambiguous. Germline-derived CDR1 and CDR2 are MRHNA and SNTAGT. The CDR3 covers 12 residues. The CDR3, as DNA: TGTGCCAGCAGTGACATCCTCTACGAGCGGTACGTC. Its protein product is CASSDILYERYV.